Below are 22 T cell receptor beta chains sequenced from a single sample in a study of regulatory T cells in long-lasting Graves disease. According to the study, TCR beta libraries were built with iRepertoire HTBI primers and CDR3-region Arm-PCR. Using its own MiXCR run on the multiplex PCR reads, TCRdb lists one record per CDR3 protein. This sample has approximately 360,000 distinct CDR3 sequences, with approximately 12% found just once. Described time point: newly diagnosed GD, antithyroid drugs for less than 3 months. Researchers made the TCR library from RNA that was extracted from PBMCs. This sample also appeared in a second study, on T cells in Graves' hyperthyroidism and ophthalmopathy.

The material sequenced was peripheral blood mononuclear cells (PBMCs), taken at new diagnosis, from a patient treated with antithyroid drugs. The receptors stem from a woman younger than 30 with Graves disease.

This clonotype was seen a handful of times. The V call is TRBV24-1, the J call TRBJ2-1; D gene uncertain. The CDR3 is 16 residues long. CDR1 is KGHDR and CDR2 is SFDVKD in the germline V gene. Between the trimmed V and J ends, which lost 3 bases and 0 bases, there was a span of 11 bases. Written as DNA, the CDR3 is TGTGCCACCAGTGATCCGGATAAGAGCTCCTACAATGAGCAGTTCTTC. This codes for CATSDPDKSSYNEQFF.

The sample holds many counts of this clonotype. The gene calls are TRBV12-3 or TRBV12-4 and TRBJ2-2; tentatively, D is TRBD2 (5 bases). The germline V and J ends were trimmed by 3 bases and 6 bases, with 14 bases remaining between them. The length of the CDR3 is 15 residues. This chain's CDR3 is CASSLSGSSAGELFF. In nucleotides, the CDR3 is TGTGCCAGCAGTTTGTCGGGGTCTTCTGCCGGGGAGCTGTTTTTT.

This clonotype has ten or more counts. This chain uses TRBV7-3 with TRBJ2-1, with D possibly being TRBD1 or TRBD2 (5 bases each). V dropped 5 bases and J dropped 2 bases, with 13 bases sitting between them. Germline CDR1 SGHTA, CDR2 FQGTGA. The CDR3 is 15 amino acids. The DNA for the CDR3 is TGTGCCAGCAGCCCCTTGGGGGTAACCTACAATGAGCAGTTCTTC. It translates to CASSPLGVTYNEQFF.

Ten or more counts support this clonotype. This rearrangement joins TRBV15 to TRBJ2-1; D is perhaps TRBD1 (5 bases). Deletions cut 4 bases from V and 3 bases from J, with 13 bases between. Per germline, CDR1 LNHNV and CDR2 YYDKDF (reference sequence). The CDR3 sequence is 15 residues long. DNA of the CDR3: TGTGCCACCAGCACACGCCGAGACAGCTACAATGAGCAGTTCTTC. It is translated as CATSTRRDSYNEQFF. The full variable domain, with the rest looked up from reference TRBV15 and TRBJ2-1, is DAMVIQNPRYQVTQFGKPVTLSCSQTLNHNVMYWYQQKSSQAPKLLFHYYDKDFNNEADTPDNFQSRRPNTSFCFLDIRSPGLGDTAMYLCATSTRRDSYNEQFFGPGTRLTVL.

The chain is built from TRBV4-3 and TRBJ2-5; D is perhaps TRBD2 (7 bases). CDR3 length: 17 amino acids. Germline CDR1 and CDR2: LGHNA and YSLEER. Between the trimmed V and J ends, which lost 2 bases and 1 base, there was a span of 17 bases. The chain's CDR3 is CASSQNDRTRPQETQYF. The CDR3 DNA sequence: TGCGCCAGCAGCCAAAACGACAGGACTAGACCCCAAGAGACCCAGTACTTC.

This clonotype was picked up many times. This chain links TRBV2 with TRBJ2-7; possibly TRBD1 for D (6 bases). CDR3 length: 14 residues. The V and J ends lost 6 bases and 11 bases respectively, with 23 bases between them. Germline CDR1 SNHLY, CDR2 FYNNEI. CDR3 protein: CASSEPGQSPLKYF. CDR3 coding DNA: TGTGCCAGCAGCGAACCGGGACAAAGTCCGTTGAAGTACTTC.

The table lists this clonotype with a few counts. The V gene is TRBV30, the J gene TRBJ1-2; D is undetermined. The CDR3 covers 12 residues. Germline V lookup: CDR1 GTSNPN, CDR2 SVGIG (reference sequence). V was shortened by 1 base and J by 8 bases, with 11 bases between the two germline ends. The CDR3 nucleotides read TGTGCCTGGAGTGGGACCGCTATCGGCTACACCTTC. As protein: CAWSGTAIGYTF. The full variable domain, with the rest looked up from reference TRBV30 and TRBJ1-2, is SQTIHQWPATLVQPVGSPLSLECTVEGTSNPNLYWYRQAAGRGLQLLFYSVGIGQISSEVPQNLSASRPQDRQFILSSKKLLLSDSGFYLCAWSGTAIGYTFGSGTRLTVV.

This clonotype was detected ten times or more. The chain uses TRBV6-2 or TRBV6-3 and TRBJ2-1; D may be TRBD2 (6 bases). This CDR3 has 19 residues. Germline values: CDR1 MNHEY, CDR2 SVGEGT. The germline V and J ends were trimmed by 2 bases and 3 bases, with 23 bases remaining between them. The CDR3 loop reads CASSYDHSGEGALYNEQFF. The CDR3 DNA reads as TGTGCCAGCAGTTACGACCATAGCGGAGAAGGAGCGCTCTACAATGAGCAGTTCTTC.

This clonotype was counted at least ten times. This rearrangement joins TRBV20-1 to TRBJ1-1, with unresolved D. Germline CDR1 DFQATT, CDR2 SNEGSKA (reference sequence). Trimming removed 2 bases from V and 2 bases from J, with 12 bases in between. This CDR3 has 14 amino acids. The CDR3, as DNA: TGCAGTGCTAGAACCCTGACAACCAACACTGAAGCTTTCTTT. Protein: CSARTLTTNTEAFF.

This clonotype has ten or more counts. The chain has TRBV6-1 and TRBJ1-5, with 8 bases identical to TRBD1. In germline, CDR1 is MNHNS, CDR2 SASEGT. The CDR3 consists of 15 residues. Trimming took 4 bases from V and 4 from J; bases not matched to a gene: 6. The CDR3 DNA sequence: TGTGCCAGCAGTGGGGACAGGCTGAGTAATCAGCCCCAGCATTTT. Translated: CASSGDRLSNQPQHF.

This clonotype was observed at least ten times. This chain uses TRBV19 with TRBJ1-1, with a weak D call TRBD1 (5 bases). The V and J ends lost 5 bases and 5 bases respectively, with 21 bases between them. The CDR3 runs 16 residues. Germline V gene lookup returns CDR1 LNHDA and CDR2 SQIVND (reference sequence). CDR3 protein: CASSPPLGRARTEAFF. In DNA, the CDR3 is TGTGCCAGTAGTCCACCCTTGGGACGGGCAAGGACTGAAGCTTTCTTT.

This clonotype was counted many times. The chain recombines TRBV14 with TRBJ2-3; a possible D gene is TRBD2 (5 bases). The CDR3 is 16 residues long. The germline CDR1 and CDR2 sequences are SGHDN and FVKESK. V was shortened by 4 bases and J by 3 bases, with 17 bases between the two germline ends. CDR3 bases: TGTGCCAGCAGCCTAACTACCGGCGAGGGAACAGATACGCAGTATTTT. This codes for CASSLTTGEGTDTQYF.

This chain uses TRBV29-1 with TRBJ2-1; 7 bases align to TRBD2. The V and J ends lost 1 base and 1 base, in that order; junction bases with no gene match: 13. This CDR3 is built from 18 residues. Germline CDR1 SQVTM, CDR2 ANQGSEA. CDR3 bases: TGCAGCGTTGAAGGGATATGGCGACTAGCCCTATCCTACAATGAGCAGTTCTTC. Its translation: CSVEGIWRLALSYNEQFF.

The rearrangement links TRBV9 to TRBJ2-1; 12 bases are shared with TRBD2. The V segment lost 4 bases and the J segment 8 bases; nucleotides outside the gene matches: 7. The germline CDR1 and CDR2 sequences are SGDLS and YYNGEE. The CDR3 runs 15 residues. Here the CDR3 DNA reads TGTGCCAGCAGCCCCCTGACTAGCGGGGGAGATGAGCAGTTCTTC. It specifies CASSPLTSGGDEQFF. Based on the CDR3 plus reference TRBV9 and TRBJ2-1, the full variable domain is DSGVTQTPKHLITATGQRVTLRCSPRSGDLSVYWYQQSLDQGLQFLIQYYNGEERAKGNILERFSAQQFPDLHSELNLSSLELGDSALYFCASSPLTSGGDEQFFGPGTRLTVL.

This clonotype was recorded many times. The V and J genes are TRBV6-5 and TRBJ1-2; D not resolved. The germline CDR1 and CDR2 sequences are MNHEY and SVGAGI. The CDR3 has 14 residues. V gave up 4 bases and J gave up 2 bases, with 11 bases separating them. CDR3 loop: CASSSNPDNYGYTF. CDR3 bases: TGTGCCAGCAGTTCGAATCCGGACAACTATGGCTACACCTTC.

This clonotype occurred many times. The chain employs TRBV11-3 and TRBJ2-2, with 8 bases identical to TRBD1. With V trimmed by 4 bases and J by 4 bases, 2 bases remained unmatched. The CDR3 loop spans 14 amino acids. Germline V gene data show CDR1 as SGHNT and CDR2 as YENEEA. Here the CDR3 reads CASSWTGSTGELFF. CDR3 DNA sequence: TGTGCCAGCAGCTGGACAGGGAGCACCGGGGAGCTGTTTTTT.

In its sample, this clonotype was seen a few times. The chain couples TRBV20-1 to TRBJ1-5, with a possible D match to TRBD1 (5 bases). The V end lost 3 bases, the J end lost 5 bases, and 8 bases lay between the germline ends. CDR3 length: 12 amino acids. Germline assignment: CDR1 DFQATT and CDR2 SNEGSKA (reference sequence). CDR3 in amino acids: CSARVGDQPQHF. The DNA of the CDR3 is TGCAGTGCTAGGGTAGGGGATCAGCCCCAGCATTTT.

This clonotype was recorded at least ten times. The rearrangement joins TRBV27 to TRBJ2-7, with D possibly being TRBD2 (7 bases). The V gene's germline CDR1 is MNHEY and CDR2 SMNVEV (reference sequence). The CDR3 has 15 residues. Trimming stripped 3 bases from V and 2 bases from J, with 14 bases between. The CDR3 protein is CASSFEGGGTYEQYF. In nucleotides, the CDR3 is TGTGCCAGCAGTTTCGAGGGGGGAGGGACCTACGAGCAGTACTTC.

The chain is built from TRBV4-3 and TRBJ2-7; D might be TRBD1 or TRBD2, each matching 6 bases. Trimming left V 3 bases short and J 2 bases short, with 14 bases between. The germline gives CDR1 LGHNA, CDR2 YSLEER. The CDR3 sequence is 15 residues long. The CDR3 bases are TGCGCCAGCAGCCACGGGGGCCGCCTACCCTACGAGCAGTACTTC. It yields the protein CASSHGGRLPYEQYF.

This chain uses TRBV7-2 with TRBJ1-2, with no clear D. The CDR3 is 13 residues long. Germline V lookup: CDR1 SGHTA, CDR2 FQGNSA. V was shortened by 4 bases and J by 3 bases, with 9 bases between the two germline ends. The CDR3 here is CASSSPWDYGYTF. In DNA form, the CDR3 reads TGTGCCAGCAGCTCACCCTGGGACTATGGCTACACCTTC.

This clonotype was seen repeatedly, ten times or more. V and J are TRBV12-3 or TRBV12-4 and TRBJ1-2, with D maybe TRBD1 (5 bases). This CDR3 contains 15 residues. Trimming removed 6 bases at V and 4 bases at J, with 18 bases between. This CDR3 reads CASSPVPGPSYGYTF. The DNA of the CDR3 is TGTGCCAGCAGCCCCGTACCGGGACCGAGCTATGGCTACACCTTC.

The chain employs TRBV25-1 and TRBJ1-2; D gene uncertain. Germline CDR1 reads MGHDK; CDR2 reads SYGVNS. The CDR3 extends over 17 amino acids. Trimming took 5 bases from V and 5 from J, leaving 24 bases between them. CDR3 sequence: CASSTTVLKGEKYGYTF. The CDR3 DNA follows: TGTGCCAGCAGTACAACCGTACTCAAGGGTGAAAAATATGGCTACACCTTC.